This TCR beta chain was recorded in a study of Graves' ophthalmopathy and Graves' hyperthyroidism. TCR beta CDR3 regions were amplified from RNA transcripts. Amplification began with first-round RT-PCR using HTBI primers, then second-round multiplex PCR was performed. TCRdb ran MiXCR on the multiplex PCR reads and lists one entry per CDR3 protein. The sample records around 670,000 distinct CDR3 sequences, roughly 40% being singletons. The CDR3 spans 15 residues. Losses at the gene ends were 3 bases for V and 5 bases for J; bases not matched to a gene: 8. Specimen: peripheral blood. The TCR was taken from an adult man with Graves' ophthalmopathy. The V gene is TRBV12-3 or TRBV12-4, the J gene TRBJ2-7; TRBD1 matches 9 bases. The chain's CDR3 is CASSFPGQGSHEQYF. CDR3 sequence (DNA): TGTGCCAGCAGTTTCCCGGGACAGGGTTCCCACGAGCAGTACTTC.